The source of this T cell receptor (beta chain) is a study of blood T cell repertoires in COVID-19 (TCRdb year 2020). Background on the whole study: Samples from collaborators originated in the United States, Italy and Spain and spanned both the acute and convalescent phases of COVID-19. Subjects who had been exposed to COVID-19, were actively infected with it, or had recovered from it provided the deeply sampled blood TCRbeta repertoires that made up the dataset. Samples came from the ongoing ImmuneRACE study (first 160 participants) plus 1,254 subjects from 6 global collaborators. The repertoires were made available in a free public database intended to serve as a resource for research on the immune response to SARS-CoV-2. Where HLA class I and class II types were available, the types were taken from metadata supplied by the sample provider, not from assay-based typing. Nearly every sample came with metadata listing a de-identified subject ID, COVID-19 status, age in years and sex. The material from the prospective study consisted of cDNA or gDNA derived from T cells, B-cell-depleted T cells, or PBMCs.

Inclusive of the bounding cysteine and phenylalanine, the CDR3 is 13 residues long. The sequence is cut down to CDR3 DNA, 39 bases in frame from base 1. Trimming removed 2 bases from V and 6 bases from J, leaving 10 bases between the germline ends. Whole blood was collected in K2EDTA tubes by collaborating institutions according to the institutions' own protocols. For TCRbeta analysis, collaborators shipped samples in one of three forms: frozen whole blood, isolated PBMCs, or DNA extracted from either of those sample types. Study-wide conclusions, independent of this receptor: How much clinical and demographic metadata was included differed by source and by participant, and the metadata was provided uncurated.

TCRbeta CDR3 regions were amplified from genomic DNA by means of the immunoSEQ Assay, a bias-controlled multiplex PCR. Turning to the authors' computational methods: Nucleated cell counts per sample were estimated from amplification of reference gene primers within the assay. To quantify the absolute abundance of each unique TCRbeta CDR3 rearrangement, sequence reads were collapsed and filtered. For each sample, productive Simpson clonality was calculated as the square root of Simpson's diversity index across productive rearrangements. The table comes from immuneACCESS by way of TCRdb, which keeps in-frame sequences with V and J called. Part of the clones is missing from these tables; in studies checked, under half for an unresolved V gene and the rest for unknown reasons. V and J calls and clone size are copied from that table; D and trimming were computed from the DNA. In this sample the table shows some 180,000 clones, under 90% of which occur a single time. The ten largest make up about 6.4% of the sample.

About this clone: Its specific antigen is unknown. No base-level quality is on record; no much larger clone is a single base apart.

The chain is assembled from TRBV12-3 or TRBV12-4 and TRBJ1-1; TRBD1 is possibly the D segment (6 matching bases). This receptor was taken from a human donor in a cohort sampled during active COVID-19. The sequencing sample was made of peripheral blood. The base sequence is TGTGCCAGCAGTTTACGAGGGGGGGCTGAAGCTTTCTTT. Its amino acids are CASSLRGGAEAFF.